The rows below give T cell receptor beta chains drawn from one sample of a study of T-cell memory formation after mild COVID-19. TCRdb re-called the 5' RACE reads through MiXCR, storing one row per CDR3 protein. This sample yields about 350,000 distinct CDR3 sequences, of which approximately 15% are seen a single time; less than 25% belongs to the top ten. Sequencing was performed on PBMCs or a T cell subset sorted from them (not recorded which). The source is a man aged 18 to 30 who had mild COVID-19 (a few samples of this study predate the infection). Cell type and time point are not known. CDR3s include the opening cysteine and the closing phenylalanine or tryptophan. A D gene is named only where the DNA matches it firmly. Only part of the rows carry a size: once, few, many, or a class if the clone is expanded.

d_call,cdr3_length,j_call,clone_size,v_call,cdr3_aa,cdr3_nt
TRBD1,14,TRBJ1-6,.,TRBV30,CAWTSGGGNSPLHF,TGTGCCTGGACTTCAGGGGGAGGTAATTCACCCCTCCACTTT
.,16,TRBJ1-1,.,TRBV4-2,CASSREKWDMNTEAFF,TGTGCCAGCAGCCGAGAGAAGTGGGATATGAACACTGAAGCTTTCTTT
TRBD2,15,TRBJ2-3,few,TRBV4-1,CASSQDPGGRDTQYF,TGCGCCAGCAGCCAAGACCCGGGGGGGCGGGATACGCAGTATTTT
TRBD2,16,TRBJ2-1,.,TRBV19,CASSIQAGGSYNEQFF,TGTGCCAGTAGTATCCAAGCGGGGGGTTCCTACAATGAGCAGTTCTTC
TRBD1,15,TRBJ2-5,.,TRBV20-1,CSARAYGQGLETQYF,TGCAGTGCTAGAGCGTACGGACAGGGTCTAGAGACCCAGTACTTC
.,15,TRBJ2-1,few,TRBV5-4,CASSFQGISGNEQFF,TGTGCCAGCAGCTTCCAGGGTATCTCAGGCAATGAGCAGTTCTTC
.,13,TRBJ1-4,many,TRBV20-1,CSAVDRRNEKLFF,TGCAGTGCTGTCGACAGGCGTAATGAAAAACTGTTTTTT
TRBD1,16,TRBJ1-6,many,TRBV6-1,CASSFTPGTGNSPLHF,TGTGCCAGCAGCTTCACCCCCGGGACAGGGAATTCACCCCTCCACTTT
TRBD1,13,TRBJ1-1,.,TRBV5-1,CATTTGADTEAFF,TGCGCCACGACGACAGGGGCTGACACTGAAGCTTTCTTT
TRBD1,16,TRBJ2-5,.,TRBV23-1,CASRPPGQGAGETQYF,TGCGCCAGCAGGCCCCCTGGACAGGGGGCAGGGGAGACCCAGTACTTC
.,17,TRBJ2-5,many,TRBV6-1,CASSENSKGVYQETQYF,TGTGCCAGCAGTGAGAATTCGAAGGGGGTCTACCAAGAGACCCAGTACTTC